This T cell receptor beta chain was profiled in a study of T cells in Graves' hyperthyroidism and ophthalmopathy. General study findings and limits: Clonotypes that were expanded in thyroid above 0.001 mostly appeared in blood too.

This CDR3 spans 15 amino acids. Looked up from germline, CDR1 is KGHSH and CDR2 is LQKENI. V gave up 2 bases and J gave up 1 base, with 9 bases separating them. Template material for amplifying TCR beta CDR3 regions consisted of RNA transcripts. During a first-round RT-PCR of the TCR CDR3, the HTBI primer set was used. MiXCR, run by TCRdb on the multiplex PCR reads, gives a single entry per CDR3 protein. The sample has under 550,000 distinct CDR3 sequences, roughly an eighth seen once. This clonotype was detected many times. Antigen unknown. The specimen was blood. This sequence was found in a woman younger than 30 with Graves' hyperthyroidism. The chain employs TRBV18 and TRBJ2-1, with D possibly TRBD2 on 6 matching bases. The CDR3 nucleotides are TGTGCCAGCTCACCAGTAGCGGCTTCCTACAATGAGCAGTTCTTC. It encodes CASSPVAASYNEQFF.